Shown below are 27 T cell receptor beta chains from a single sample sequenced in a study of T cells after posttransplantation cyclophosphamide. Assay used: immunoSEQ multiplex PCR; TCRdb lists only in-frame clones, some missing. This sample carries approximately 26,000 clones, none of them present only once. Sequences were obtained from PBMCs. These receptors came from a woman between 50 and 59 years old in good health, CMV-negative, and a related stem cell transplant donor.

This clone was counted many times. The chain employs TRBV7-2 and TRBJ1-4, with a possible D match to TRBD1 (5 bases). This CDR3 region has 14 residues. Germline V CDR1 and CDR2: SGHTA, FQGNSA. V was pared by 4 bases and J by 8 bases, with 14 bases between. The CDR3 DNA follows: TGTGCCAGCAGCTCTCAGGGCTCGGAGGAAAAACTGTTTTTT. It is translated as CASSSQGSEEKLFF.

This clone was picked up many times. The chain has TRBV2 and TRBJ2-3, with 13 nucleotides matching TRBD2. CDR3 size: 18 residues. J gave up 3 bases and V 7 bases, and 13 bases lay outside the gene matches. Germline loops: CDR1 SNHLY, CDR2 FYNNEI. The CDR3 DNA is TGTGCCAGCACCAGAACTATACTAGCGGGAGGGCCAACAGATACGCAGTATTTT. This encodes CASTRTILAGGPTDTQYF.

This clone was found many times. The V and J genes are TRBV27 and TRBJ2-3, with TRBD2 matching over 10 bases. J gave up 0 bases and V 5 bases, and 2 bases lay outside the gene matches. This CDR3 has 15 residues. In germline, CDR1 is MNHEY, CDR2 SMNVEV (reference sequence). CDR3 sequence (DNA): TGTGCCAGCAGTCTAGCGGGAGTCAGCACAGATACGCAGTATTTT. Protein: CASSLAGVSTDTQYF.

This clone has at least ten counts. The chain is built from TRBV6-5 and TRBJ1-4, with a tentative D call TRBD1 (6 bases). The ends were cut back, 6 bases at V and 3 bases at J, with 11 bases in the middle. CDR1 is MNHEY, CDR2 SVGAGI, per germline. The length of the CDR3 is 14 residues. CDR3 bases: TGTGCCAGCAGCAGGGGCGGTCCTAATGAAAAACTGTTTTTT. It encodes CASSRGGPNEKLFF.

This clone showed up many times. CDR3 sequence reads: CASSLRTGFGTGELFF. The CDR3 region has the DNA TGTGCCAGCAGCTTACGGACAGGGTTTGGGACCGGGGAGCTGTTTTTT. The chain employs TRBV7-8 and TRBJ2-2; 8 nucleotides agree with TRBD1. CDR1 and CDR2 from the germline V gene are SGHVS and FQNEAQ. There are 16 residues in the CDR3. Unmatched junction bases numbered 7, after V lost 2 bases and J lost 5 bases. The full variable domain, completed using reference TRBV7-8 and TRBJ2-2, is GAGVSQSPRYKVAKRGQDVALRCDPISGHVSLFWYQQALGQGPEFLTYFQNEAQLDKSGLPSDRFFAERPEGSVSTLKIQRTQQEDSAVYLCASSLRTGFGTGELFFGEGSRLTVL.

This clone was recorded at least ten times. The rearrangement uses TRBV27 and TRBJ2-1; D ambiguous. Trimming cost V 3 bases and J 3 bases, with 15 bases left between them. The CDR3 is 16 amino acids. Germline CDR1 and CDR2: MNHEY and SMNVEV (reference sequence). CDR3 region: CASSFTTVDLYNEQFF. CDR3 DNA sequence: TGTGCCAGCAGTTTCACCACAGTCGACCTCTACAATGAGCAGTTCTTC.

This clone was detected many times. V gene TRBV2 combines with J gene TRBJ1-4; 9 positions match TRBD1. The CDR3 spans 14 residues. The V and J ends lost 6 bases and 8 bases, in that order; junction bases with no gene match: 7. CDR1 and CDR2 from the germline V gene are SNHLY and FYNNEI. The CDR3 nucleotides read TGTGCCAGCAGCCTACAGGGGGCAGGAGAAAAACTGTTTTTT. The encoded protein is CASSLQGAGEKLFF.

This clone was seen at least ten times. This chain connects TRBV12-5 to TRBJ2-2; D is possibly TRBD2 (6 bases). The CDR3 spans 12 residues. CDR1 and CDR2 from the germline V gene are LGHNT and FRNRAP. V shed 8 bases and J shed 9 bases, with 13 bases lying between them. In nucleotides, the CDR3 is TGTGCTAGTACCGGGGGACCCAGGGAGCTGTTTTTT. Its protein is CASTGGPRELFF.

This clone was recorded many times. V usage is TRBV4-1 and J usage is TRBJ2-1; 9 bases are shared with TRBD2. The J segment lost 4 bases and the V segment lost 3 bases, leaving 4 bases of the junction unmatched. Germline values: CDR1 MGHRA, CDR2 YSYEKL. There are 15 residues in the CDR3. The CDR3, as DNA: TGCGCCAGCAGCCACGGACTAGCGCAGTACAATGAGCAGTTCTTC. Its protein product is CASSHGLAQYNEQFF.

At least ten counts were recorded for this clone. The CDR3 DNA reads TGTGCCAGCAGCGTAGATCAGGGAAACACTGAAGCTTTCTTT. This codes for CASSVDQGNTEAFF. V usage is TRBV9 and J usage is TRBJ1-1; D is perhaps TRBD1 (5 bases). CDR1 and CDR2 from the germline V gene are SGDLS and YYNGEE. The CDR3 sequence is 14 residues long. With 0 bases removed from V and 2 bases from J, the gap between germline ends came to 8 bases.

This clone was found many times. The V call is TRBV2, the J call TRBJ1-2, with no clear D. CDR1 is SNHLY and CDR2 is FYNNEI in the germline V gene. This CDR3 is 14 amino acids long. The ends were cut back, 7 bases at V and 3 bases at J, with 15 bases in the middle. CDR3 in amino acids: CASIKRSGDYGYTF. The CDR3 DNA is TGTGCCAGCATAAAGAGGAGCGGCGACTATGGCTACACCTTC.

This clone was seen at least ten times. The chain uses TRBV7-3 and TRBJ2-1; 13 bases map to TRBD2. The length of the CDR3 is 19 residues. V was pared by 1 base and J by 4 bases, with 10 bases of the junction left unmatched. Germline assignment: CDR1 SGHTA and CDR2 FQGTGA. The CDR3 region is CASSLRSVETSGRYNEQFF. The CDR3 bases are TGTGCCAGCAGCTTAAGATCGGTGGAGACTAGCGGGAGGTACAATGAGCAGTTCTTC.

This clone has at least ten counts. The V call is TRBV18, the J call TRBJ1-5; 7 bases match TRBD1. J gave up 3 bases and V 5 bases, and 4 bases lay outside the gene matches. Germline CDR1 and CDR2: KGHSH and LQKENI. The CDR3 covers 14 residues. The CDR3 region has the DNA TGTGCCAGCTCATATACAGGGGACAATCAGCCCCAGCATTTT. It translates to CASSYTGDNQPQHF.

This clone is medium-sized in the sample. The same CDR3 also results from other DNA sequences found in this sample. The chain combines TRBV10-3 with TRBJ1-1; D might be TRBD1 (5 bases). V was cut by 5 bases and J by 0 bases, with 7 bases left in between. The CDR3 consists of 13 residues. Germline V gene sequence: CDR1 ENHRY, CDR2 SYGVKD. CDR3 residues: CAISTGMNTEAFF. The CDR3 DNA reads TGTGCCATCAGTACAGGAATGAACACTGAAGCTTTCTTT.

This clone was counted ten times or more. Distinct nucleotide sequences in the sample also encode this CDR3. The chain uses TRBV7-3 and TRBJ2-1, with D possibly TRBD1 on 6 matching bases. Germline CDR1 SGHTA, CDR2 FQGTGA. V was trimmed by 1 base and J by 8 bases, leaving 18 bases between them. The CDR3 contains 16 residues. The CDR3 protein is CASSLRGGKQGHEQFF. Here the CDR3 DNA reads TGTGCCAGCAGCTTAAGAGGAGGCAAACAGGGCCATGAGCAGTTCTTC.

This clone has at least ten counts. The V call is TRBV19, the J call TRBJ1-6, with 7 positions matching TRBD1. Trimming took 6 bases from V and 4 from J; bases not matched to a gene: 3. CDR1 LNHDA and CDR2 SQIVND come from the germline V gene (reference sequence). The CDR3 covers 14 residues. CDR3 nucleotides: TGTGCCAGTAGCGTGGGACAGTATAATTCACCCCTCCACTTT. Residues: CASSVGQYNSPLHF.

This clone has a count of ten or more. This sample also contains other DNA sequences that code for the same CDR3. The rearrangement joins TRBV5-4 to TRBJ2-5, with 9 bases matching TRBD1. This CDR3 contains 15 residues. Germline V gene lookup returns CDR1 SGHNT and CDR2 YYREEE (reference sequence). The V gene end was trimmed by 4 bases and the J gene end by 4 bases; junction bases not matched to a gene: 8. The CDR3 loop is CASSVGTGSRETQYF. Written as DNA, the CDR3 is TGTGCCAGCAGCGTAGGGACAGGGTCACGAGAGACCCAGTACTTC.

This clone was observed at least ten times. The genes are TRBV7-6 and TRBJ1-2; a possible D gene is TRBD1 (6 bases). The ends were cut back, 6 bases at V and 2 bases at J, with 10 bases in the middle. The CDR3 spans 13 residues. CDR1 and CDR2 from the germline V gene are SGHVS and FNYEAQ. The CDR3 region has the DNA TGTGCCAGCAGAAAGGGGGGGAACTATGGCTACACCTTC. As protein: CASRKGGNYGYTF.

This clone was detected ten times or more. The CDR3 here is CASSLAGSGRAFF. The DNA of the CDR3 is TGCGCCAGCAGCTTGGCCGGATCGGGGAGAGCTTTCTTT. V gene TRBV5-1 combines with J gene TRBJ1-1, with no clear D. The CDR3 contains 13 residues. The V gene lost 0 bases and the J gene lost 10 bases, with 13 bases spanning the gap. Germline CDR1 and CDR2: SGHRS and YFSETQ.

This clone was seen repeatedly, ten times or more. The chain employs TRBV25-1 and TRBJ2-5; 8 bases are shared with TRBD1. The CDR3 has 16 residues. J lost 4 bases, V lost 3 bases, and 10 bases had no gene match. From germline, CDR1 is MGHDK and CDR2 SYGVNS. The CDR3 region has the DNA TGTGCCAGCAGTGATCCCCGGCCAGGGGGCACAGAGACCCAGTACTTC. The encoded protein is CASSDPRPGGTETQYF.

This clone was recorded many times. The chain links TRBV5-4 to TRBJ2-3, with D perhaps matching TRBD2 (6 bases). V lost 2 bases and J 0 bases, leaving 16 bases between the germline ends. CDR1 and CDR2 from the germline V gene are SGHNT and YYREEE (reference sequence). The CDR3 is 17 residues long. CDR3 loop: CASSFDGGTTSTDTQYF. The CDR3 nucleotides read TGTGCCAGCAGCTTCGATGGCGGGACGACTAGCACAGATACGCAGTATTTT.

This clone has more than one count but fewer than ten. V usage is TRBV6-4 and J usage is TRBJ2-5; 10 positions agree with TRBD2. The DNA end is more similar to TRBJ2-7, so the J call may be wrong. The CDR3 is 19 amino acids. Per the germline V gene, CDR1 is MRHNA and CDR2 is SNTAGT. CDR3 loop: CASSDSAGLADEGAYEQYF. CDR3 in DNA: TGTGCCAGCAGTGACTCAGCAGGACTAGCGGATGAGGGGGCCTACGAGCAGTACTTC.

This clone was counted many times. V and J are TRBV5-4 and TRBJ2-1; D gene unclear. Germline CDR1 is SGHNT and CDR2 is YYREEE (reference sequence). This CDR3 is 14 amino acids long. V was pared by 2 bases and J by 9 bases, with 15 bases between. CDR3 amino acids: CASSFPTTTGEQFF. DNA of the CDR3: TGTGCCAGCAGCTTTCCCACCACCACGGGTGAGCAGTTCTTC.

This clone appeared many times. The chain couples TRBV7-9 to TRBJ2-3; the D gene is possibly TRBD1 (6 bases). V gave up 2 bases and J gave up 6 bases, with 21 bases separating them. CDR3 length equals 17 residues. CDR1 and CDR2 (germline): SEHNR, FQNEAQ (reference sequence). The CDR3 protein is CASSLFMSTGVGDTQYF. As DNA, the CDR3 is TGTGCCAGCAGCTTATTTATGTCGACAGGCGTTGGGGATACGCAGTATTTT.

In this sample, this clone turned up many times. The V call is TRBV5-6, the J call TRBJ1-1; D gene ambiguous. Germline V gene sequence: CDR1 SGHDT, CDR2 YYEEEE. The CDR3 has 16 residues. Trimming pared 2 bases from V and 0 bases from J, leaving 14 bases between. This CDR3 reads CASSLGSLLMNTEAFF. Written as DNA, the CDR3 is TGTGCCAGCAGCTTAGGCAGCTTACTAATGAACACTGAAGCTTTCTTT.

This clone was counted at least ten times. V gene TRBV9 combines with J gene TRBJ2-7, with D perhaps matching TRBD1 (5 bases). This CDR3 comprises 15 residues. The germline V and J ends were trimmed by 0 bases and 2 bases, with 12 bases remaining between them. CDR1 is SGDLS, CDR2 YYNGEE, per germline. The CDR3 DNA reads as TGTGCCAGCAGCGTAGGAAGGACACCTACCTACGAGCAGTACTTC. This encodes CASSVGRTPTYEQYF.

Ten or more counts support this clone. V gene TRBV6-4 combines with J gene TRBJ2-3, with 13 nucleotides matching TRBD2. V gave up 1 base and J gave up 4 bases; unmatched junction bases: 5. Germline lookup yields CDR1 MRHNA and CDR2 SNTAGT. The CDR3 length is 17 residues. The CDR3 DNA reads TGTGCCAGCAGTGACTTCGGGACTAGCGGGAAACCAGATACGCAGTATTTT. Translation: CASSDFGTSGKPDTQYF.